This T cell receptor (beta chain) came from a study of T-cell reconstitution after alpha-beta-depleted transplantation in children. The germline CDR1 and CDR2 sequences are SGHRS and YFSETQ. V lost 0 bases and J lost 0, with 9 bases in between. CDR3 length: 16 residues. This clonotype showed up many times. The antigen is not known. Study-wide points: In patients about two months after transplant, alpha-beta T cells reportedly arose from several hundred expanded graft clones.

Unique molecular identifiers tagged the TCRbeta library. TCRdb re-called the PCR reads with MiXCR, one entry per CDR3 protein. Among more than 500,000 distinct CDR3 sequences listed, over 9.5% were seen once. This TCR came from a female patient aged 2 to 10 who had a stem cell transplant for aplastic anemia, so the T cells may come from the graft donor. The chain carries TRBV5-1 and TRBJ2-2; D is ambiguous. The sample here was PBMCs, mostly from graft donor cells, taken 180 days after TCRalphabeta/CD19-depleted stem cell transplant. The CDR3 DNA sequence: TGCGCCAGCAGCTTGGCCAAGGATTCGAACACCGGGGAGCTGTTTTTT. The encoded protein is CASSLAKDSNTGELFF.